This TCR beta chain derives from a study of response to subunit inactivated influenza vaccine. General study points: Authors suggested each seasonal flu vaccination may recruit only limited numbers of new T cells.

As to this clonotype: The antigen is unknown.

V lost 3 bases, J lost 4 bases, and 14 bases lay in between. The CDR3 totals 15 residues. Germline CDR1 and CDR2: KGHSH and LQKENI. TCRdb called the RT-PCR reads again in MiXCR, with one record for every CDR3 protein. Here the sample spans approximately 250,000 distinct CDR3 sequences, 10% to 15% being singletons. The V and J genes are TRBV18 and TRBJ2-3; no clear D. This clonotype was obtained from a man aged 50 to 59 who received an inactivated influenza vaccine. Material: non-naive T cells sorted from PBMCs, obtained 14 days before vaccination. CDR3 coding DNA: TGTGCCAGCTCACCTCGGACGCCCAGAGCAGATACGCAGTATTTT. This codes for CASSPRTPRADTQYF.